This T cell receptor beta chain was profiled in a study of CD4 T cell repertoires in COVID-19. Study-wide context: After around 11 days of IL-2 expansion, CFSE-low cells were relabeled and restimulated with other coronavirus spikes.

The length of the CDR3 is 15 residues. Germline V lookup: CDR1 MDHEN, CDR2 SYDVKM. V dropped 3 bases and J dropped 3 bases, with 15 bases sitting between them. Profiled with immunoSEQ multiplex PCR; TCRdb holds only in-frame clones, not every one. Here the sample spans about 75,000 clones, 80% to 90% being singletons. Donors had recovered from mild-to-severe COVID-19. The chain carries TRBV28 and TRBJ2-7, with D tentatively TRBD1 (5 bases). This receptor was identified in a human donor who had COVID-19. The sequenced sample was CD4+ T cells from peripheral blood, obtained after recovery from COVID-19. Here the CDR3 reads CASSFSGALNYEQYF. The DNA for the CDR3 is TGTGCCAGCAGTTTTTCTGGGGCCTTGAACTACGAGCAGTACTTC.